This TCR beta chain stems from a study of cytomegalovirus exposure and HLA in healthy donors. Study-wide results and limits: Most sequenced TCRs were rare (though some public TCRs occurred in many donors). The listing of about 150 TCR beta chains classed them as cytomegalovirus-associated.

This clone showed up just once. Its target is not known. The CDR3 extends over 16 amino acids. CDR1 and CDR2 from the germline V gene are ENHRY and SYGVKD. J lost 0 bases, V lost 2 bases, and 4 bases had no gene match. Sequenced by immunoSEQ multiplex PCR; TCRdb stores in-frame clones only, minus some. The table records about 57,000 clones, over 90% of them present only once. This receptor was identified in a woman between 18 and 29 years old in good health and CMV-seronegative. Material: PBMCs. V and J are TRBV10-3 and TRBJ1-2; 9 bases are a match to TRBD1. As DNA, the CDR3 is TGTGCCATCAGTGAGCCGGGACAGGGACCTAACTATGGCTACACCTTC. Residues: CAISEPGQGPNYGYTF.